This T cell receptor beta chain stems from a study of monozygotic twins with inflammatory bowel disease. Study-wide points: Concordant and discordant twins showed no difference in repertoire similarity, possibly from limited power. Clonotype overlap with others was lower in IBD patients than in healthy twins, a difference that was greatest with disease activity.

Germline values: CDR1 SGHAT, CDR2 FQNNGV. This CDR3 spans 14 amino acids. As to this clonotype: Its matching antigen is unknown.

It was around 3,500 ng of total RNA that each TCR library used. TCRdb reworked the 5' RACE reads into one entry per CDR3 protein, no DNA. This table lists under 350,000 distinct CDR3 sequences. The sample taken for sequencing was blood. J is TRBJ1-5 and V is TRBV11-2. The TCR sequence derives from a human donor with ulcerative colitis or Crohn's disease, or a healthy co-twin of an affected twin (not recorded which). The CDR3 spells CASSLDREAQPQHF.